These T cell receptor beta chains were read from a single sample in a study of T cell responses to AZD1222 COVID-19 vaccine. Using immunoSEQ multiplex PCR, the repertoire was profiled, and TCRdb retains in-frame clones only, with some absent. The sample records 95,000 to 100,000 clones, approximately 86% being singletons. The sample here was peripheral blood, taken on day 0 of AZD1222 vaccination. Every receptor here comes from an adult in good health. CDR3s include the opening cysteine and the closing phenylalanine or tryptophan. The D gene is left open where the match is weak. Some rows have no size entry. The others give once, few or many, or a class for an expanded clone.

.,15,TRBJ1-2,TRBV6-5,TRBD1,TGTGCCAGCAGTTACTCGTCCTCCCCAGGGGGAGGCTACACCTTC,CASSYSSSPGGGYTF
.,15,TRBJ1-1,TRBV7-2,.,TGTGCCAGCAGCTTAAACAGGATCATGAACACTGAAGCTTTCTTT,CASSLNRIMNTEAFF
.,16,TRBJ2-5,TRBV11-2,.,TGTGCCAGCAGCTTGAGTTTAGCCAGGGGGGGGGAGACCCAGTACTTC,CASSLSLARGGETQYF
.,15,TRBJ1-2,TRBV28,.,TGTGCCAGCAGTTTGGTGCCAGGGAATAACTATGGCTACACCTTC,CASSLVPGNNYGYTF
.,15,TRBJ1-3,TRBV10-3,.,TGTGCCATCAGCCCGGACGGCCAAGTAGGAAACACCATATATTTT,CAISPDGQVGNTIYF
.,16,TRBJ1-5,TRBV27,.,TGTGCCAGCAGTTTAGGGGGACCGAATAGCAATCAGCCCCAGCATTTT,CASSLGGPNSNQPQHF
.,12,TRBJ1-5,TRBV28,.,TGTGCCAGCAGTTCCGAGGGTCAGCCCCAGCATTTT,CASSSEGQPQHF
.,14,TRBJ2-1,TRBV19,TRBD2,TGTGCCAGTAGTAACCTAGCGGGAGATCGTGAGCAGTTCTTC,CASSNLAGDREQFF
few,18,TRBJ1-3,TRBV28,.,TGTGCCAGCACTCCTCCCAGGGGCAGAACCGACTCTGGAAACACCATATATTTT,CASTPPRGRTDSGNTIYF
.,14,TRBJ2-7,TRBV28,TRBD1,TGTGCCAGCAGTAACAGACAGGGGGCCTACGAGCAGTACTTC,CASSNRQGAYEQYF
.,17,TRBJ2-3,TRBV5-4,TRBD2,TGTGCCAGCAGCCCCCAAGCGGGAGGCCCTGGTTCTAATACGCAGTATTTT,CASSPQAGGPGSNTQYF
once,16,TRBJ2-2,TRBV4-3,TRBD1,TGCGCCAGCAGCCAAGCGACCAGGGGGCTAGCCGGGGAGCTGTTTTTT,CASSQATRGLAGELFF
once,17,TRBJ2-7,TRBV27,.,TGTGCCAGCAGTTTACTTAAATCGGGGGGCGACCTATACGAGCAGTACTTC,CASSLLKSGGDLYEQYF
once,13,TRBJ1-2,TRBV7-9,.,TGTGCCAGCAGCTCGCGGGGCTTGGATGGCTACACCTTC,CASSSRGLDGYTF
.,14,TRBJ1-6,TRBV7-2,.,TGTGCCAGCAGCCCGGCCGGCTATAATTCACCCCTCCACTTT,CASSPAGYNSPLHF
.,15,TRBJ1-4,TRBV15,.,TGTGCCACCGGTCCCCCAGGAGGAACTAATGAAAAACTGTTTTTT,CATGPPGGTNEKLFF
.,16,TRBJ1-1,TRBV28,TRBD1,TGTGCCAGCAGTCGGACAGGGGGTGAGGTATTGACTGAAGCTTTCTTT,CASSRTGGEVLTEAFF
few,14,TRBJ1-2,TRBV2,TRBD1,TGTGCCAGCAGGGGGGACAGCCCCAACTATGGCTACACCTTC,CASRGDSPNYGYTF
once,15,TRBJ2-1,TRBV28,TRBD2,TGTGCCAGTCCTAGCGGGAGGGCCGTGGTGGATGAGCAGTTCTTC,CASPSGRAVVDEQFF
.,13,TRBJ1-1,TRBV7-8,.,TGTGCCAGCAGCTCGACAGAGAACACTGAAGCTTTCTTT,CASSSTENTEAFF
.,14,TRBJ2-2,TRBV5-1,.,TGCGCCAGCAGCTACGTCGTGAACACCGGGGAGCTGTTTTTT,CASSYVVNTGELFF
.,15,TRBJ1-2,TRBV19,TRBD1,TGTGCCAGTAGTATCCACGGGACAGGGGATACTGGCTACACCTTC,CASSIHGTGDTGYTF